The subject of this entry is one T cell receptor (beta chain). The data are from a study of OX40 agonist ivuxolimab in advanced cancers. Some clones are missing from TCRdb's copy, which holds only in-frame ones; the method was immunoSEQ multiplex PCR. The sample carries 80,000 to 95,000 clones, around 84% recorded once. Germline values: CDR1 SGHDT, CDR2 YYEEEE. This CDR3 is 14 amino acids long. The V end was cut by 4 bases, the J end by 4 bases, with 15 bases between. The receptor was derived from an adult with an advanced solid tumor such as melanoma, head and neck, liver or kidney cancer. Sample: CD4+ or CD8+ T cells sorted from blood, taken in a trial of the OX40 agonist ivuxolimab. J is TRBJ2-7 and V is TRBV5-6; weak D call: TRBD1 (6 bases). DNA of the CDR3: TGTGCCAGCAGCACAGTACAGGGTTGGTACGAGCAGTACTTC. Residues: CASSTVQGWYEQYF.